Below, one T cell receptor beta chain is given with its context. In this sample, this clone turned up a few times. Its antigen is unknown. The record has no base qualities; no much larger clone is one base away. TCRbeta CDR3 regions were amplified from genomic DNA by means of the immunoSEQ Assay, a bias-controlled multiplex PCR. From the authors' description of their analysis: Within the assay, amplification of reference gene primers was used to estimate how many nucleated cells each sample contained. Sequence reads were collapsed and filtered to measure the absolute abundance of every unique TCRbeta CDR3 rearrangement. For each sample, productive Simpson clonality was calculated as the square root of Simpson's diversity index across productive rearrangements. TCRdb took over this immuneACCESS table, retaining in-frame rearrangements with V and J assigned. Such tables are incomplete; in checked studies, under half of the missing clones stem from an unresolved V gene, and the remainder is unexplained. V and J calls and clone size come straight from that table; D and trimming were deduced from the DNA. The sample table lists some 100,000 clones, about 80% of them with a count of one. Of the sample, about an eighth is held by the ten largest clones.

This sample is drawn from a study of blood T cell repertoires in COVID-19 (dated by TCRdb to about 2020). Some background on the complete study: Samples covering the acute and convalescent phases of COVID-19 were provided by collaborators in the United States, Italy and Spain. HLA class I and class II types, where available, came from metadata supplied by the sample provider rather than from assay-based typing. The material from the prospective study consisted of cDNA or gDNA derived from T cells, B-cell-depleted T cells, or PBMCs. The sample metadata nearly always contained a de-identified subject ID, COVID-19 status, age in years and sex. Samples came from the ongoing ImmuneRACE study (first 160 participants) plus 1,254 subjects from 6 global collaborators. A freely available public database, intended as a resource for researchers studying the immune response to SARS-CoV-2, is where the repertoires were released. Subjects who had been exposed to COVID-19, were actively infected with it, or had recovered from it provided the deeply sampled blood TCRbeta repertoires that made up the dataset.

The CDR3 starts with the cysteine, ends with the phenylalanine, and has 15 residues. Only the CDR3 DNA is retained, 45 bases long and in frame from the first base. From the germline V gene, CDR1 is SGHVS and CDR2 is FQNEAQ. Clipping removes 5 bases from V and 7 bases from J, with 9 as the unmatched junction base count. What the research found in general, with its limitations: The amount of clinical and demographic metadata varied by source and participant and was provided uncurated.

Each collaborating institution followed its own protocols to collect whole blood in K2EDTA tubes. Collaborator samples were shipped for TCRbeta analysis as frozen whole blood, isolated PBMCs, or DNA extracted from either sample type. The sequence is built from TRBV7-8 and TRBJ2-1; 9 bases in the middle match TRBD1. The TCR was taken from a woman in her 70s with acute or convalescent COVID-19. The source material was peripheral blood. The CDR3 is CASSQGTGPWNEQFF. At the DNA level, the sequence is TGTGCCAGCAGCCAGGGGACAGGGCCATGGAATGAGCAGTTCTTC.